This T cell receptor (beta chain) is drawn from a study of T cell responses to AZD1222 COVID-19 vaccine. Generated by immunoSEQ multiplex PCR, the TCRdb table keeps only in-frame clones and is missing some. Of roughly 120,000 clones in the sample, about nine tenths are singletons; the top ten hold 6.5%. V was pared by 11 bases and J by 1 base, with 14 bases between. The germline V gene has CDR1 ENHRY and CDR2 SYGVKD. The CDR3 contains 13 residues. This clone was detected a few times. Here the sequenced sample was peripheral blood, taken 28 days after the second AZD1222 dose. The V gene is TRBV10-3, the J gene TRBJ1-1; the D gene is possibly TRBD1 (6 bases). The receptor's source is an adult who received the AZD1222 COVID-19 vaccine. The CDR3 DNA reads as TGTGCCTCCCGGGACAACTCGAACACTGAAGCTTTCTTT. This codes for CASRDNSNTEAFF.